This T cell receptor beta chain originates from a study of cytomegalovirus exposure and HLA in healthy donors. Findings and caveats of the study: When a later analysis was performed, an Asian-associated ancestry cluster reportedly had fewer N-insertions than the roughly 700-donor mean. Most of the TCR beta V segments (in an earlier analysis) were productive either about 87% or about 30% of the time. Overall, roughly 150 TCR beta chains were annotated as cytomegalovirus-associated. The majority of TCR sequences were rare, yet some public TCRs appeared in many donors.

Researchers ran the PCR with 60 Vbeta and 13 Jbeta primers. The table came from immunoSEQ multiplex PCR; TCRdb's copy has only in-frame clones and leaves some out. This sample has more than 150,000 clones, with roughly 87% found just once. Germline V gene data show CDR1 as SGHKS and CDR2 as YYEKEE (reference sequence). The CDR3 loop spans 13 amino acids. V dropped 0 bases and J dropped 5 bases, with 7 bases sitting between them. Points on this clone: Its cognate antigen is unknown.

Sequenced: PBMCs. V usage is TRBV5-5 and J usage is TRBJ2-3; tentative D call: TRBD2 (5 bases). This sequence was found in a girl under three years old in good health and CMV-seronegative. CDR3 sequence reads: CASSLARGDTQYF. The CDR3 DNA follows: TGTGCCAGCAGCTTGGCTCGGGGAGATACGCAGTATTTT.